Each of the 11 T cell receptor beta chains below was sequenced from the same sample in a study of blood T cell repertoires in COVID-19. TCRdb's copy holds only in-frame clones and misses some; the assay was immunoSEQ multiplex PCR. The sample contains roughly 71,000 clones, approximately 85% of which appear only once. Sequencing was performed on peripheral blood. These receptor sequences come from a middle-aged man with acute or convalescent COVID-19.

This rearrangement joins TRBV5-1 to TRBJ2-5; 12 positions match TRBD2. The CDR3 has 16 residues. V trimming: 2 bases; J trimming: 2 bases; junction bases outside the gene matches: 4. Germline values: CDR1 SGHRS, CDR2 YFSETQ. The CDR3 reads CASSLLGTSGQETQYF. In DNA, the CDR3 is TGCGCCAGCAGCTTACTCGGGACTAGCGGGCAAGAGACCCAGTACTTC.

J is TRBJ1-4 and V is TRBV19; D possibly corresponds to TRBD1 (5 bases). Germline CDR1 and CDR2: LNHDA and SQIVND (reference sequence). CDR3 size: 15 residues. Trimming took off 5 bases at V and 2 bases at J, with 12 bases between the two ends. CDR3 sequence (DNA): TGTGCCAGTAGTCCCTGGGAGGGGACTAATGAAAAACTGTTTTTT. Residues: CASSPWEGTNEKLFF.

A word on this clone: One end of the junction varies from germline; a read error may be responsible. This chain links TRBV6-4 with TRBJ1-6, with D perhaps matching TRBD1 (6 bases). The CDR3 runs to 17 residues. Germline V gives CDR1 MRHNA, CDR2 SNTAGT. The CDR3 DNA follows: TGTGCCAGCAGCGTTACAGGGATCCCCTCCCATAATTCACCCCTCCACTTT. Protein product: CASSVTGIPSHNSPLHF.

This chain joins TRBV7-3 and TRBJ2-2, with 9 bases identical to TRBD1. Unmatched junction bases numbered 6, after V lost 6 bases and J lost 1 base. CDR3 length: 16 residues. In germline, CDR1 is SGHTA, CDR2 FQGTGA. CDR3 nucleotides: TGTGCCAGCAGGCCCGTGACAGGGGGGAACACCGGGGAGCTGTTTTTT. This sequence encodes CASRPVTGGNTGELFF.

The chain couples TRBV7-3 to TRBJ1-1, with D maybe TRBD1 (6 bases). The CDR3 spans 15 residues. Per the germline V gene, CDR1 is SGHTA and CDR2 is FQGTGA. V lost 10 bases to trimming and J lost 0 bases, with 18 bases between them. This CDR3 is CAIKEGGTMNTEAFF. The DNA for the CDR3 is TGTGCCATAAAGGAAGGGGGAACTATGAACACTGAAGCTTTCTTT.

The chain's CDR3 is CASTDSSYNEQFF. The CDR3 nucleotides read TGTGCCAGCACGGACTCCTCCTACAATGAGCAGTTCTTC. V and J are TRBV2 and TRBJ2-1; TRBD2 might be the D (5 bases). CDR3 length: 13 residues. CDR1 and CDR2 (germline): SNHLY, FYNNEI. The V and J ends lost 7 bases and 0 bases respectively, with 7 bases between them.

The chain has TRBV18 and TRBJ2-5; D possibly corresponds to TRBD2 (7 bases). This CDR3 comprises 15 residues. Per germline, CDR1 KGHSH and CDR2 LQKENI. Trimming removed 0 bases from V and 4 bases from J, with 12 bases in between. In DNA, the CDR3 is TGTGCCAGCTCACCACCCGAAGGGGGGGGAGAGACCCAGTACTTC. Translation gives CASSPPEGGGETQYF.

V gene TRBV6-1 combines with J gene TRBJ2-5; no reliable D call. This CDR3 has 15 residues. The V gene's germline CDR1 is MNHNS and CDR2 SASEGT. V was clipped by 1 base and J by 2 bases, with 11 bases between them. In DNA, the CDR3 is TGTGCCAGCAGTGAAGGCCGAACCGGGCAAGAGACCCAGTACTTC. Its protein product is CASSEGRTGQETQYF.

The chain links TRBV6-4 to TRBJ1-5; the match to TRBD1 covers 11 bases. The CDR3 covers 15 residues. From germline, CDR1 is MRHNA and CDR2 SNTAGT. The junction had 8 bases not matched to a gene; V was cut back by 7 bases and J by 6 bases. CDR3 amino acids: CASKIRTGGGQPQHF. As DNA, the CDR3 is TGTGCCAGCAAGATTCGGACAGGGGGCGGTCAGCCCCAGCATTTT.

The V and J genes are TRBV11-2 and TRBJ2-1; 7 positions match TRBD1. Losses at the gene ends were 3 bases for V and 2 bases for J; bases not matched to a gene: 4. Germline V gives CDR1 SGHAT, CDR2 FQNNGV. The CDR3 is 15 amino acids. The CDR3 sequence: CASSFNRGPYNEQFF. The CDR3 region has the DNA TGTGCCAGCAGCTTTAACAGGGGTCCCTACAATGAGCAGTTCTTC. The full variable domain, with the rest looked up from reference TRBV11-2 and TRBJ2-1, is EAGVAQSPRYKIIEKRQSVAFWCNPISGHATLYWYQQILGQGPKLLIQFQNNGVVDDSQLPKDRFSAERLKGVDSTLKIQPAKLEDSAVYLCASSFNRGPYNEQFFGPGTRLTVL.

The rearrangement uses TRBV24-1 and TRBJ1-1, with TRBD1 matching 8 bases. There are 15 residues in the CDR3. J lost 1 base, V lost 3 bases, and 3 bases had no gene match. The germline gives CDR1 KGHDR, CDR2 SFDVKD. Written as DNA, the CDR3 is TGTGCCACCAGTGATCCGACAGGGGAGAACACTGAAGCTTTCTTT. Encoded protein: CATSDPTGENTEAFF.